The 20 T cell receptor beta chains below were found in one sample sequenced in a study of CD8+CD57+ T cells in acquired aplastic anemia. The template for TCR beta VDJ and CDR3 sequence profiling was genomic DNA. Via MiXCR, TCRdb re-called the reads, giving one row per CDR3 protein. The sample yields around 250,000 distinct CDR3 sequences, roughly half seen once. The sample was sorted CD4+, CD8+, or CD8+CD57+ T cells (not recorded which) from PBMCs. These receptors originate from a human donor with severe aplastic anemia or a healthy control (not recorded which).

This clonotype showed up many times. The chain combines TRBV5-8 with TRBJ1-4, with a tentative D call TRBD1 (5 bases). CDR1 SGHTS and CDR2 YDEGEE come from the germline V gene. The CDR3 covers 14 residues. V shed 4 bases and J shed 6 bases, with 13 bases lying between them. The DNA of the CDR3 is TGTGCCAGCAGCCCTTGGGGGGGAGATGAAAAACTGTTTTTT. It specifies CASSPWGGDEKLFF.

Turning to this clonotype: One end of the junction does not line up with germline, which may come from a read error. This CDR3 reads CASAIDYKQYF. The DNA for the CDR3 is TGTGCCAGCGCGATCGACTACAAGCAGTACTTC. The chain has TRBV6-1 and TRBJ2-7; possibly TRBD2 for D (5 bases). This CDR3 region has 11 residues. The germline V gene has CDR1 MNHNS and CDR2 SASEGT.

This clonotype was detected a few times. The J gene is TRBJ2-5, the V gene TRBV24-1; D uncertain. V was pared by 4 bases and J by 8 bases, with 13 bases between. Germline V gene lookup returns CDR1 KGHDR and CDR2 SFDVKD. The CDR3 length is 13 residues. CDR3 loop: CATSDPGLGTQYF. The DNA for the CDR3 is TGTGCCACCAGTGACCCTGGCCTTGGCACCCAGTACTTC.

This clonotype was picked up one time. The chain links TRBV24-1 to TRBJ2-3; TRBD2 is a possible D gene (5 bases). Looked up from germline, CDR1 is KGHDR and CDR2 is SFDVKD. Trimming removed 4 bases at V and 4 bases at J, with 17 bases between. CDR3 length equals 16 residues. The CDR3 DNA is TGTGCCACCAGTGACTCGGGTGGGAGTGTCTCAGATACGCAGTATTTT. It translates to CATSDSGGSVSDTQYF.

CDR3 residues: CASSSSYREDYGYTF. As DNA, the CDR3 is TGTGCCAGCAGTTCCTCATACAGGGAGGATTATGGCTACACCTTC. The rearrangement uses TRBV6-1 and TRBJ1-2, with D possibly being TRBD1 (6 bases). This CDR3 region has 15 residues. Trimming cost V 5 bases and J 5 bases, with 18 bases left between them. Per the germline V gene, CDR1 is MNHNS and CDR2 is SASEGT.

This chain connects TRBV7-9 to TRBJ2-7; TRBD1 is a possible D gene (6 bases). The CDR3 loop spans 13 amino acids. The germline CDR1 and CDR2 sequences are SEHNR and FQNEAQ (reference sequence). V shed 8 bases and J shed 2 bases, with 13 bases lying between them. The CDR3 coding sequence is TGTGCCAGCTCTGCAGGGGAGACCTACGAGCAGTACTTC. This codes for CASSAGETYEQYF.

V is TRBV7-8 and J is TRBJ1-1; the D is unclear. Germline V lookup: CDR1 SGHVS, CDR2 FQNEAQ. V lost 8 bases, J lost 1 base, and 11 bases lay in between. This CDR3 comprises 13 residues. CDR3 DNA: TGTGCCAGCGGTCCCGCGGCGAACACTGAAGCTTTCTTT. Translated, it gives CASGPAANTEAFF.

This chain links TRBV7-2 with TRBJ2-2; D might be TRBD2 (5 bases). Germline V gives CDR1 SGHTA, CDR2 FQGNSA. Trimming removed 5 bases at V and 3 bases at J, with 25 bases between. The CDR3 consists of 19 residues. The CDR3 loop reads CASSPRGGNAHGYTGELFF. CDR3 in DNA: TGTGCCAGCAGCCCACGAGGAGGCAATGCTCATGGCTACACCGGGGAGCTGTTTTTT. The variable domain in full, with the rest retrieved from reference TRBV7-2 and TRBJ2-2, is GAGVSQSPSNKVTEKGKDVELRCDPISGHTALYWYRQSLGQGLEFLIYFQGNSAPDKSGLPSDRFSAERTGGSVSTLTIQRTQQEDSAVYLCASSPRGGNAHGYTGELFFGEGSRLTVL.

This chain uses TRBV20-1 with TRBJ2-7; D unclear. Trimming shortened V by 6 bases and J by 3 bases, and 9 bases separated the two germline ends. CDR1 and CDR2 from the germline V gene are DFQATT and SNEGSKA (reference sequence). The CDR3 loop spans 11 amino acids. The CDR3 DNA is TGCAGTGCCCCGGACGACTACGAGCAGTACTTC. Its translation: CSAPDDYEQYF.

This clonotype was counted at least ten times. Since a much larger clone is just one base distant, this may be a read error. The V call is TRBV15, the J call TRBJ1-1; D is undetermined. Germline lookup yields CDR1 LNHNV and CDR2 YYDKDF (reference sequence). The CDR3 has 13 residues. This CDR3 is CAASRDANTEAFF. The CDR3, as DNA: TGTGCCGCCAGCAGAGACGCGAACACTGAAGCTTTCTTT.

This clonotype was counted ten times or more. V gene TRBV30 combines with J gene TRBJ1-4, with D unresolved. This CDR3 spans 11 amino acids. CDR1 and CDR2 from the germline V gene are GTSNPN and SVGIG (reference sequence). Between the trimmed V and J ends, which lost 0 bases and 8 bases, there was a span of 4 bases. Here the CDR3 reads CAWSVKEKLFF. CDR3 nucleotide sequence: TGTGCCTGGAGTGTGAAGGAAAAACTGTTTTTT.

In its sample, this clonotype was seen many times. This rearrangement joins TRBV5-1 to TRBJ2-1, with 10 bases that match TRBD1. The CDR3 consists of 16 residues. Germline assignment: CDR1 SGHRS and CDR2 YFSETQ. The V and J ends lost 0 bases and 6 bases, in that order; junction bases with no gene match: 6. The CDR3, as DNA: TGCGCCAGCAGCTTGGCCGTTGGGACAGGGGTCAATGAGCAGTTCTTC. It codes for CASSLAVGTGVNEQFF.

This clonotype was picked up a small number of times. The CDR3 sequence is CASSSERDTYEQYF. Written as DNA, the CDR3 is TGTGCCAGCAGCTCAGAACGGGACACCTACGAGCAGTACTTC. The chain carries TRBV7-2 and TRBJ2-7; D possibly corresponds to TRBD1 (6 bases). CDR1 and CDR2 (germline): SGHTA, FQGNSA. The CDR3 runs to 14 residues. With 4 bases removed from V and 2 bases from J, the gap between germline ends came to 12 bases.

The sample holds one count of this clonotype. The chain employs TRBV6-5 and TRBJ1-1; D remains ambiguous. CDR1 and CDR2 (germline): MNHEY, SVGAGI. The CDR3 totals 11 residues. Between the trimmed V and J ends, which lost 7 bases and 1 base, there was a span of 4 bases. The DNA of the CDR3 is TGTGCCAGCAAGTGGAACACTGAAGCTTTCTTT. Translating gives CASKWNTEAFF.

J is TRBJ2-5 and V is TRBV7-9; TRBD2 aligns across 7 bases. Germline assignment: CDR1 SEHNR and CDR2 FQNEAQ (reference sequence). The CDR3 is 15 amino acids. V was clipped by 4 bases and J by 3 bases; unmatched bases: 8. The CDR3 protein is CASSWGGSAEETQYF. CDR3 in DNA: TGTGCCAGCAGCTGGGGAGGGAGTGCTGAAGAGACCCAGTACTTC.

The gene calls are TRBV19 and TRBJ2-7; D gene ambiguous. Germline loops: CDR1 LNHDA, CDR2 SQIVND (reference sequence). With 1 base removed from V and 5 bases from J, the gap between germline ends came to 12 bases. The CDR3 covers 14 residues. CDR3: CASSIGPATHEQYF. The CDR3 coding sequence is TGTGCCAGTAGTATAGGACCAGCCACCCACGAGCAGTACTTC.

This chain links TRBV5-1 with TRBJ1-4; a possible D gene is TRBD1 (6 bases). Between the trimmed V and J ends, which lost 4 bases and 3 bases, there was a span of 13 bases. CDR1 and CDR2 from the germline V gene are SGHRS and YFSETQ. The CDR3 extends over 15 amino acids. The CDR3 DNA reads as TGCGCCAGCAGCCTGGACAGAGTTCCTAATGAAAAACTGTTTTTT. Translation: CASSLDRVPNEKLFF.

The chain links TRBV20-1 to TRBJ1-5; perhaps TRBD1 as D (5 bases). This CDR3 region has 16 residues. The germline CDR1 and CDR2 sequences are DFQATT and SNEGSKA (reference sequence). V gave up 5 bases and J gave up 5 bases, with 22 bases separating them. The CDR3 coding sequence is TGCAGTGCTTTCATCCCAGGGCGGGGGTATGATCAGCCCCAGCATTTT. Encoded protein: CSAFIPGRGYDQPQHF.

The chain employs TRBV15 and TRBJ2-3; tentative D call: TRBD2 (6 bases). Trimming removed 0 bases from V and 2 bases from J, with 12 bases in between. Germline CDR1 LNHNV, CDR2 YYDKDF (reference sequence). The CDR3 contains 16 residues. The CDR3 here is CATSRDLAESTDTQYF. In DNA form, the CDR3 reads TGTGCCACCAGCAGAGATTTAGCGGAATCCACAGATACGCAGTATTTT.

The rearrangement uses TRBV20-1 and TRBJ2-7; tentatively, D is TRBD1 (5 bases). The CDR3 covers 13 residues. Germline CDR1 and CDR2: DFQATT and SNEGSKA (reference sequence). Trimming left V 7 bases short and J 4 bases short, with 17 bases between. CDR3 DNA: TGCAGTGTTCCGTCAGGCAGGGTGTACGAGCAGTACTTC. This translates into CSVPSGRVYEQYF.